This TCR beta chain was observed in a study of CD8 T cells in ankylosing spondylitis. Study-wide findings and caveats: Several highly homologous variants made up a TCR beta motif, and this motif appeared characteristic of ankylosing spondylitis blood.

One entry per CDR3 protein, called by TCRdb with MiXCR from the 5' RACE reads. The sample contains about 300,000 distinct CDR3 sequences, around 10% of which appear only once. This clonotype was counted only a few times. Its specificity is not known. Germline-derived CDR1 and CDR2 are SEHNR and FQNEAQ (reference sequence). The CDR3 is 12 amino acids. The ends were cut back, 4 bases at V and 5 bases at J, with 8 bases in the middle. This clonotype was obtained from a female donor with ankylosing spondylitis or in good health (not recorded which). The chain carries TRBV7-9 and TRBJ1-2, with D possibly being TRBD1 (6 bases). The source material was blood, either unsorted or a sorted T cell fraction (not recorded which). The CDR3 reads CASSSDSYGYTF. In DNA form, the CDR3 reads TGTGCCAGCAGCTCGGACAGTTATGGCTACACCTTC. Filled out from reference TRBV7-9 and TRBJ1-2, the complete variable domain reads DTGVSQNPRHKITKRGQNVTFRCDPISEHNRLYWYRQTLGQGPEFLTYFQNEAQLEKSRLLSDRFSAERPKGSFSTLEIQRTEQGDSAMYLCASSSDSYGYTFGSGTRLTVV.